These 12 T cell receptor beta chains originate from one sample sequenced in a study of blood T cell repertoires in COVID-19. Measured with immunoSEQ multiplex PCR; TCRdb has only the in-frame clones, and not every one. In the table there are 50,000 to 60,000 clones, around nine tenths of which are singletons. The sample taken for sequencing was peripheral blood. The receptors were sampled from a man aged 55 to 70 with active COVID-19.

In DNA, the CDR3 is TGCGCCAGCAGTGAGTCTTTCGGGACTAGCGGGAGTGTTAATGAGCAGTTCTTC. Translated: CASSESFGTSGSVNEQFF. The chain is built from TRBV10-1 and TRBJ2-1; 14 nucleotides match TRBD2. The CDR3 contains 18 residues. V trimming: 0 bases; J trimming: 7 bases; junction bases outside the gene matches: 8. Germline loops: CDR1 WNHNN, CDR2 SYGVQD (reference sequence).

The chain has TRBV5-6 and TRBJ2-7; 12 bases agree with TRBD2. This CDR3 has 15 residues. The V and J ends lost 2 bases and 5 bases, in that order; junction bases with no gene match: 5. CDR1 and CDR2 from the germline V gene are SGHDT and YYEEEE. The CDR3 here is CASSFSTSGSHEQYF. The CDR3 nucleotides read TGTGCCAGCAGCTTTTCGACTAGCGGGAGCCACGAGCAGTACTTC.

The chain carries TRBV7-8 and TRBJ2-7; 10 bases fit TRBD2. V lost 2 bases, J lost 2 bases, and 3 bases stayed unmatched. The CDR3 is 15 residues long. The germline V gene has CDR1 SGHVS and CDR2 FQNEAQ. CDR3 in DNA: TGTGCCAGCAGCTTAAGGACTAGCGGACCCTACGAGCAGTACTTC. This encodes CASSLRTSGPYEQYF.

The rearrangement joins TRBV9 to TRBJ2-1, with TRBD2 matching over 13 bases. The germline V gene has CDR1 SGDLS and CDR2 YYNGEE. Trimming at V came to 0 bases and at J to 8 bases, leaving 8 bases not matched to a gene. The CDR3 totals 17 residues. DNA for the CDR3: TGTGCCAGCAGCGTAGGGACTAGCGGGAGTATGGGGGATGAGCAGTTCTTC. The encoded protein is CASSVGTSGSMGDEQFF.

This clone was recorded once. This chain uses TRBV18 with TRBJ1-4, with a weak D call TRBD1 (6 bases). Germline V gene sequence: CDR1 KGHSH, CDR2 LQKENI. The CDR3 runs 13 residues. V dropped 3 bases and J dropped 5 bases, with 7 bases sitting between them. CDR3 sequence reads: CASSPGQNEKLFF. The CDR3 nucleotides are TGTGCCAGCTCACCCGGACAGAATGAAAAACTGTTTTTT.

The gene calls are TRBV19 and TRBJ2-1; a weak D match, TRBD1 (6 bases). This CDR3 is built from 15 residues. The germline CDR1 and CDR2 sequences are LNHDA and SQIVND (reference sequence). V gave up 5 bases and J gave up 8 bases, with 19 bases separating them. CDR3: CASSSTQGSLDEQFF. CDR3 bases: TGTGCCAGTAGTTCAACACAGGGTTCCCTCGATGAGCAGTTCTTC. The full variable domain, its missing parts supplied by reference TRBV19 and TRBJ2-1, is DGGITQSPKYLFRKEGQNVTLSCEQNLNHDAMYWYRQDPGQGLRLIYYSQIVNDFQKGDIAEGYSVSREKKESFPLTVTSAQKNPTAFYLCASSSTQGSLDEQFFGPGTRLTVL.

V usage is TRBV28 and J usage is TRBJ1-4; D may be TRBD1 (6 bases). Germline assignment: CDR1 MDHEN and CDR2 SYDVKM. Trimming took 8 bases from V and 5 from J, leaving 18 bases between them. The CDR3 is made up of 15 amino acids. The CDR3 sequence: CASGTAGGANEKLFF. The DNA of the CDR3 is TGTGCCAGCGGGACTGCGGGGGGCGCGAATGAAAAACTGTTTTTT.

This clone has just one count. The V call is TRBV5-1, the J call TRBJ2-7; D is possibly TRBD2 (5 bases). V was pared by 3 bases and J by 3 bases, with 10 bases between. The germline V gene has CDR1 SGHRS and CDR2 YFSETQ. This CDR3 contains 13 residues. The CDR3 sequence: CASSSDYIYEQYF. The CDR3, as DNA: TGCGCCAGCAGCTCTGACTACATCTACGAGCAGTACTTC.

V gene TRBV5-1 combines with J gene TRBJ2-3; 9 nucleotides agree with TRBD2. CDR1 is SGHRS, CDR2 YFSETQ, per germline. CDR3 length equals 14 residues. V shed 5 bases, J shed 6 bases, and the junction held 7 bases outside the gene matches. The CDR3 DNA is TGCGCCAGCAGACCTTCGGGACTAGCTGATACGCAGTATTTT. This encodes CASRPSGLADTQYF. The entire variable domain, with the rest obtained from reference TRBV5-1 and TRBJ2-3, is as follows: KAGVTQTPRYLIKTRGQQVTLSCSPISGHRSVSWYQQTPGQGLQFLFEYFSETQRNKGNFPGRFSGRQFSNSRSEMNVSTLELGDSALYLCASRPSGLADTQYFGPGTRLTVL.

The chain combines TRBV27 with TRBJ1-1, with D uncertain. The CDR3 totals 16 residues. Looked up from germline, CDR1 is MNHEY and CDR2 is SMNVEV (reference sequence). Trimming took 8 bases from V and 3 from J, leaving 22 bases between them. CDR3 bases: TGTGCCAGCGCCCTAGGTCGGATCCGAGGTGACACTGAAGCTTTCTTT. Protein product: CASALGRIRGDTEAFF.

The chain joins TRBV10-3 to TRBJ2-2, with a tentative D call TRBD1 (5 bases). Germline assignment: CDR1 ENHRY and CDR2 SYGVKD. The CDR3 spans 17 residues. The germline V and J ends were trimmed by 0 bases and 1 base, with 12 bases remaining between them. The CDR3 spells CAISESYIGQNTGELFF. The DNA for the CDR3 is TGTGCCATCAGTGAGTCGTATATAGGACAGAACACCGGGGAGCTGTTTTTT.

V is TRBV13 and J is TRBJ2-7; D is perhaps TRBD1 (5 bases). The CDR3 is made up of 14 amino acids. Trimming left V 3 bases short and J 2 bases short, with 11 bases between. Germline CDR1 reads PRHDT; CDR2 reads FYEKMQ (reference sequence). The CDR3 DNA reads as TGTGCCAGCAGCTTCTGGGGCAGAACCTACGAGCAGTACTTC. Its protein product is CASSFWGRTYEQYF.